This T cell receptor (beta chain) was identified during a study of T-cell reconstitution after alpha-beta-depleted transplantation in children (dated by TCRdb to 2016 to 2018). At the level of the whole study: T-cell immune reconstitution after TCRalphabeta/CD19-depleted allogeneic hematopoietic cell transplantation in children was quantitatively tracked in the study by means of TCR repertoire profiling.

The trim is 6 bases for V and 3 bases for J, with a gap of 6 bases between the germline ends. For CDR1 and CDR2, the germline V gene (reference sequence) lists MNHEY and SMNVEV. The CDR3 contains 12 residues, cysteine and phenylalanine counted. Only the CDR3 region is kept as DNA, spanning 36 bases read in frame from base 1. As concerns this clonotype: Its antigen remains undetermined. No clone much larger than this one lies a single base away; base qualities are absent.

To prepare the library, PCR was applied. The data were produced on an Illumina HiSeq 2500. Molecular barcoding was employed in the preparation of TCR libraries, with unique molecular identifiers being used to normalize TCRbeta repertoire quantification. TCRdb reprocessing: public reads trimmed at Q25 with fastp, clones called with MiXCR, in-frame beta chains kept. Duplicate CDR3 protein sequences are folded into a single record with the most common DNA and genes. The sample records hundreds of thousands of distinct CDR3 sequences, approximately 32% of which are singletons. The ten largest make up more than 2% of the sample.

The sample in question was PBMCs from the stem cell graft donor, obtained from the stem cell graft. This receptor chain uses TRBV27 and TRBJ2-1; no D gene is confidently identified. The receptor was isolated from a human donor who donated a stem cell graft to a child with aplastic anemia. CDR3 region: CASRLGYNEQFF. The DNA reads TGTGCCAGCAGGTTGGGCTACAATGAGCAGTTCTTC.